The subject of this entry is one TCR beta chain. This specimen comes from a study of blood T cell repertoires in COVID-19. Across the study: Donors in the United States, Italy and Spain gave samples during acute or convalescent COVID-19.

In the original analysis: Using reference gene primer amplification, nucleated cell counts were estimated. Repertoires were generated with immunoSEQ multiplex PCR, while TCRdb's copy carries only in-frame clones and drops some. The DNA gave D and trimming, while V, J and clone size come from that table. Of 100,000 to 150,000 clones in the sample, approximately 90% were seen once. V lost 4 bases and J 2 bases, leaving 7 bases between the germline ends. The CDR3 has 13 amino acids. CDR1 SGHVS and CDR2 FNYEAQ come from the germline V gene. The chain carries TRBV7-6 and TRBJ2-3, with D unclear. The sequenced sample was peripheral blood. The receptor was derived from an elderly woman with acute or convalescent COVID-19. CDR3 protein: CASSSWATDTQYF. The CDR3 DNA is TGTGCCAGCAGCTCGTGGGCCACAGATACGCAGTATTTT.